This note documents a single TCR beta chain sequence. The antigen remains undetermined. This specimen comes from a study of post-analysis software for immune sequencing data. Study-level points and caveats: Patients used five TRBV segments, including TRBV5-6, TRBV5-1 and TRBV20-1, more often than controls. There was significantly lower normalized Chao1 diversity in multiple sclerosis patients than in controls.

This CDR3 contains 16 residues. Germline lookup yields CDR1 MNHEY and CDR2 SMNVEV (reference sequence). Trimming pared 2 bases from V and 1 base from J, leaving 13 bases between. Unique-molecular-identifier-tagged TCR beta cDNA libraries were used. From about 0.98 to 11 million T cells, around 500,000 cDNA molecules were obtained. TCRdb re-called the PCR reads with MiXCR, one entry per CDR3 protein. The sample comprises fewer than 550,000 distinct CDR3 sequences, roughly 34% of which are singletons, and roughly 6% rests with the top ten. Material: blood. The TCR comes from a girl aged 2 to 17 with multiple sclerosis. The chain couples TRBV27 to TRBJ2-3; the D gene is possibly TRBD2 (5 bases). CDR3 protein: CASSLGLWRGTDTQYF. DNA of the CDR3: TGTGCCAGCAGTTTAGGACTCTGGCGGGGCACAGATACGCAGTATTTT.